What follows are 2 T cell receptor beta chains derived from one specimen sequenced in a study of blood T cell repertoires in COVID-19. Sequencing used immunoSEQ multiplex PCR; TCRdb keeps in-frame clones, though not all of them. The sample gives about 250,000 clones, 86% of which show up once; roughly 15% is in the top ten. Sequencing was performed on PBMCs or T cells enriched from blood (not recorded which). These receptors came from a young man who had recovered from COVID-19.

This clone has only one observation. V usage is TRBV4-1 and J usage is TRBJ2-7; 10 nucleotides line up with TRBD2. V shed 4 bases, J shed 5 bases, and the junction held 8 bases outside the gene matches. Germline assignment: CDR1 MGHRA and CDR2 YSYEKL. The CDR3 contains 15 residues. CDR3 loop: CASSLASGRSDEQYF. As DNA, the CDR3 is TGCGCCAGCAGCCTTGCTAGCGGGAGAAGCGACGAGCAGTACTTC.

This chain uses TRBV28 with TRBJ1-5; 10 nucleotides align to TRBD1. The CDR3 runs 15 residues. The germline V gene encodes CDR1 MDHEN and CDR2 SYDVKM. Trimming cost V 3 bases and J 6 bases; bases outside gene matches: 5. The CDR3 coding sequence is TGTGCCAGCAGTTTTTCCGGGACAGGGGCTCAGCCCCAGCATTTT. Translating gives CASSFSGTGAQPQHF.